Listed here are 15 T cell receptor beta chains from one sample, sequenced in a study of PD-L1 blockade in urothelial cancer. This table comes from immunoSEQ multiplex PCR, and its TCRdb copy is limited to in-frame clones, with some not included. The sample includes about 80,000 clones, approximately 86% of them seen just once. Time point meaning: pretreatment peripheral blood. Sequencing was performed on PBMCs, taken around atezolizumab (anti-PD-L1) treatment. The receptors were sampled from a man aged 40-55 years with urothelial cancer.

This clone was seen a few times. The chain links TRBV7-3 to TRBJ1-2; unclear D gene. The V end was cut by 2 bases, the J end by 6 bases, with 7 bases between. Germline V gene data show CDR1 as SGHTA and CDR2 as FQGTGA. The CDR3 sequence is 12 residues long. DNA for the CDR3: TGTGCCAGCAGCTTAGGTGCAGATGGCTACACCTTC. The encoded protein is CASSLGADGYTF.

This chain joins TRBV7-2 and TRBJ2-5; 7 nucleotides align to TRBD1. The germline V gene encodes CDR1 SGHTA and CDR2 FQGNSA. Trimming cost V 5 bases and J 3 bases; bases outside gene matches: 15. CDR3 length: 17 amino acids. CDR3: CASSPRIFYQGEETQYF. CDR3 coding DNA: TGTGCCAGCAGCCCCCGGATTTTTTATCAGGGGGAAGAGACCCAGTACTTC.

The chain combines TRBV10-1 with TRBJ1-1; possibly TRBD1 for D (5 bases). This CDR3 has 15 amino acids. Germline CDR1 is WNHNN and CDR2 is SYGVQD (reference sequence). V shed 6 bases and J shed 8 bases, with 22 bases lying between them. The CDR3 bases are TGCGCCAGCAGGACGTCGGACAAGGCAACTCCCGAAGCTTTCTTT. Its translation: CASRTSDKATPEAFF.

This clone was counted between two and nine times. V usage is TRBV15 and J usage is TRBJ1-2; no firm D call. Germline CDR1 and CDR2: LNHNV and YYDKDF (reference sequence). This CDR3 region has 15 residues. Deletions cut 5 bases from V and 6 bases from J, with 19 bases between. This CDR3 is CATSFPGGNVDGYTF. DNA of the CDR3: TGTGCCACCAGCTTCCCCGGCGGGAATGTCGATGGCTACACCTTC.

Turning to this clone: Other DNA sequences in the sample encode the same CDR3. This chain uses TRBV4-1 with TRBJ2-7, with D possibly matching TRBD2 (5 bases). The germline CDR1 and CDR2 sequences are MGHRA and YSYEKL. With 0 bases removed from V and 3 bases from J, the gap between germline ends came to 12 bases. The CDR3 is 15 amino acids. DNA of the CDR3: TGCGCCAGCAGCCAAGATGGCGCTAGCAGCTACGAGCAGTACTTC. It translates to CASSQDGASSYEQYF.

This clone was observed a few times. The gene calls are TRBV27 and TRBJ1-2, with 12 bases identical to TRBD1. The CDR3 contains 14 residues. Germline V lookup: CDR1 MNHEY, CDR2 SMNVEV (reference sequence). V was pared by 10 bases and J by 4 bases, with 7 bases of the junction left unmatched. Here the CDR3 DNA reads TGTGCCACCGTGGGACAGGGGGCGAGCTATGGCTACACCTTC. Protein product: CATVGQGASYGYTF.

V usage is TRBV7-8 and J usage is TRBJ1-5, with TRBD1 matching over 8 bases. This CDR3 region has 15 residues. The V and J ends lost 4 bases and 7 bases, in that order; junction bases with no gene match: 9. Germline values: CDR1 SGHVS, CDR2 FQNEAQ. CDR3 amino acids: CASSSMGQVKQPQHF. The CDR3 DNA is TGTGCCAGCAGCTCGATGGGACAGGTGAAACAGCCCCAGCATTTT.

The CDR3 here is CACSDRLDQPQHF. The CDR3 coding sequence is TGTGCCTGCTCCGACAGACTAGATCAGCCCCAGCATTTT. This sequence joins TRBV30 and TRBJ1-5, with D tentatively TRBD1 (5 bases). The germline V gene has CDR1 GTSNPN and CDR2 SVGIG (reference sequence). Trimming cost V 6 bases and J 5 bases, with 14 bases left between them. This CDR3 comprises 13 residues.

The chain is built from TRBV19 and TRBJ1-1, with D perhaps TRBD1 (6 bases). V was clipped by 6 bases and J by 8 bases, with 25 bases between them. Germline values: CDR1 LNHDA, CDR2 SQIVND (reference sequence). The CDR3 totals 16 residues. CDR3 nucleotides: TGTGCCAGTAGCACAACCAGGGGCCCCTCAACAAGGGAAGCTTTCTTT. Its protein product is CASSTTRGPSTREAFF.

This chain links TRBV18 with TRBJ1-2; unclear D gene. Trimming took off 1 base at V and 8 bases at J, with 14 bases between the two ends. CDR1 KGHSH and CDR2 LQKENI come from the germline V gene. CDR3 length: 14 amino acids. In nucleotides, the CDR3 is TGTGCCAGCTCACCACTTACAAGGGCGGGCGGCTACACCTTC. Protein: CASSPLTRAGGYTF.

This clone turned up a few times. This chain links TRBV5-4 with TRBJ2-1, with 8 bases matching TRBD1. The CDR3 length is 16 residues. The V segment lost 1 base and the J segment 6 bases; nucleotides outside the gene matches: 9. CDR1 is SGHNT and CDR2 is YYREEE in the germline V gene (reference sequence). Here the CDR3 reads CASSLPGGQGGNEQFF. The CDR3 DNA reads TGTGCCAGCAGCTTGCCCGGTGGACAGGGCGGCAATGAGCAGTTCTTC.

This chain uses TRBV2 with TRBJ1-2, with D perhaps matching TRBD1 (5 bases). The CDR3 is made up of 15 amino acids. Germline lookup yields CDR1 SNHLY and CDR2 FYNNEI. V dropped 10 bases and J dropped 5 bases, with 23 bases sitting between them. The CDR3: CATLGGQGLMYGYTF. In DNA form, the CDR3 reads TGTGCCACCCTTGGAGGGCAGGGCCTCATGTATGGCTACACCTTC.

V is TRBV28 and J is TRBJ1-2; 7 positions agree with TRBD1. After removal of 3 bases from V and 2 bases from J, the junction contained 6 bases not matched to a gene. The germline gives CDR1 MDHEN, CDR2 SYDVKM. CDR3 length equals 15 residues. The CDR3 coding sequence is TGTGCCAGCAGTTTGGACAGGCGAACGAACTATGGCTACACCTTC. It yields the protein CASSLDRRTNYGYTF.

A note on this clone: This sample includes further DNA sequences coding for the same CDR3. This chain's CDR3 is CASSLSTNTEAFF. The CDR3 region has the DNA TGTGCCAGCAGCTTGAGCACGAACACTGAAGCTTTCTTT. V is TRBV5-5 and J is TRBJ1-1; D uncertain. V dropped 1 base and J dropped 1 base, with 5 bases sitting between them. The CDR3 spans 13 residues. Germline lookup yields CDR1 SGHKS and CDR2 YYEKEE (reference sequence).

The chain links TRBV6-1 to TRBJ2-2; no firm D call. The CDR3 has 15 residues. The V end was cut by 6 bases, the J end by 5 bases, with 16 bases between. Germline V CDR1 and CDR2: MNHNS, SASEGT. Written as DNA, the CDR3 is TGTGCCAGCAGCCCCCCTAGGATCATGACCGGGGAGCTGTTTTTT. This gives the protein CASSPPRIMTGELFF.